What follows is one T cell receptor beta chain and its context. The J segment lost 4 bases and the V segment lost 5 bases, leaving 6 bases of the junction unmatched. This CDR3 spans 14 amino acids. In germline, CDR1 is SGHVS, CDR2 FQNEAQ. This specimen comes from a study of blood T cell repertoires in COVID-19. In the study overall: The samples span acute and convalescent COVID-19 from the United States, Italy and Spain.

Before being deemed recovered, Cohort 3 donors had two negative PCRs, clearance, or symptom resolution. Sequencing used immunoSEQ multiplex PCR; TCRdb keeps in-frame clones, though not all of them. The repertoire has some 200,000 clones, about 80% of them found once; the top ten carry 7.5%. The rearrangement links TRBV7-8 to TRBJ2-5; TRBD1 agrees at 8 bases. Sequencing was done on a sample of PBMCs or T cells enriched from blood (not recorded which). This receptor was identified in a man aged 35 to 55 who had recovered from COVID-19. DNA for the CDR3: TGTGCCAGCAGCACAAGGACAGGGACAGAGACCCAGTACTTC. Translating gives CASSTRTGTETQYF.